One and the same sample provided the 9 T cell receptor beta chains below, sequenced in a study of T cell clones after liver transplantation. This table comes from immunoSEQ multiplex PCR, and its TCRdb copy is limited to in-frame clones, with some not included. The sample has under 60,000 clones, 70% to 75% seen once; the top ten hold around 9.1%. Source: CD4+ T cells from blood, taken at the 22-month timepoint. The receptors shown here come from a human patient who received a liver transplant. Some of these T cells may belong to the graft donor.

This clone was counted a single time. This chain links TRBV7-8 with TRBJ1-5, with D uncertain. Germline CDR1 and CDR2: SGHVS and FQNEAQ. The CDR3 spans 13 residues. Trimming removed 7 bases from V and 1 base from J, with 8 bases in between. CDR3 sequence (DNA): TGTGCCAGCACCCCCTTCAGCAATCAGCCCCAGCATTTT. This gives the protein CASTPFSNQPQHF.

The gene calls are TRBV6-1 and TRBJ2-5, with 8 bases matching TRBD1. Germline V gene sequence: CDR1 MNHNS, CDR2 SASEGT. The CDR3 sequence is 15 residues long. V was pared by 2 bases and J by 6 bases, with 8 bases of the junction left unmatched. The chain's CDR3 is CASSEHQGAKKTQYF. Here the CDR3 DNA reads TGTGCCAGCAGTGAACATCAGGGGGCTAAAAAGACCCAGTACTTC.

Here the CDR3 DNA reads TGTGCCAGCAGTTTTAGGACAGGGCCTACCTACGAGCAGTACTTC. This translates into CASSFRTGPTYEQYF. This chain links TRBV27 with TRBJ2-7; TRBD1 agrees at 8 bases. The CDR3 loop spans 15 amino acids. V shed 3 bases and J 2 bases; nucleotides not matched to a gene: 6. Germline V gene data show CDR1 as MNHEY and CDR2 as SMNVEV (reference sequence).

The rearrangement joins TRBV7-9 to TRBJ2-1; 8 positions match TRBD1. Germline assignment: CDR1 SEHNR and CDR2 FQNEAQ (reference sequence). The CDR3 is 15 amino acids. The junction had 5 bases not matched to a gene; V was cut back by 4 bases and J by 3 bases. CDR3 DNA: TGTGCCAGCAGCTCGACCGGGACAGGCTACAATGAGCAGTTCTTC. Its translation is CASSSTGTGYNEQFF.

This clone has more than one count but fewer than ten. The J gene is TRBJ1-3, the V gene TRBV5-4, with 7 bases fitting TRBD1. V was clipped by 5 bases and J by 1 base; unmatched bases: 3. The CDR3 runs to 14 residues. Germline CDR1 SGHNT, CDR2 YYREEE (reference sequence). CDR3 in amino acids: CASRTGNSGNTIYF. The CDR3 region has the DNA TGTGCCAGCAGGACAGGGAATTCTGGAAACACCATATATTTT.

The V gene is TRBV4-2, the J gene TRBJ2-4; 8 bases map to TRBD1. This CDR3 comprises 14 residues. From germline, CDR1 is LGHNA and CDR2 YNFKEQ. The V gene end was trimmed by 4 bases and the J gene end by 5 bases; junction bases not matched to a gene: 4. The CDR3 DNA follows: TGTGCCAGCAGCCCAGGGGGCACCCAAAACATTCAGTACTTC. Its protein is CASSPGGTQNIQYF.

The chain joins TRBV5-4 to TRBJ2-2; possibly TRBD1 or TRBD2 for D (6 bases each). V dropped 4 bases and J dropped 0 bases, with 16 bases sitting between them. CDR1 and CDR2 from the germline V gene are SGHNT and YYREEE (reference sequence). This CDR3 comprises 17 residues. CDR3: CASSPKGGVTNTGELFF. The CDR3 region has the DNA TGTGCCAGCAGCCCCAAGGGGGGTGTAACGAACACCGGGGAGCTGTTTTTT.

This clone has a handful of counts. V and J are TRBV14 and TRBJ1-3, with D maybe TRBD1 (5 bases). Per germline, CDR1 SGHDN and CDR2 FVKESK. V was clipped by 5 bases and J by 2 bases, with 16 bases between them. The CDR3 loop spans 16 amino acids. CDR3 nucleotide sequence: TGTGCCAGCAGCTGGGGGACGAACCTGCCTGGAAACACCATATATTTT. Protein sequence: CASSWGTNLPGNTIYF.

The V and J genes are TRBV7-2 and TRBJ2-1; D perhaps matches TRBD2 (6 bases). From germline, CDR1 is SGHTA and CDR2 FQGNSA. The CDR3 is 17 amino acids. With 5 bases removed from V and 4 bases from J, the gap between germline ends came to 21 bases. CDR3 DNA sequence: TGTGCCAGCAGCCCGCAAGGTGGATGGCGGGGATACAATGAGCAGTTCTTC. Its protein product is CASSPQGGWRGYNEQFF. The variable domain in full, completed from reference TRBV7-2 and TRBJ2-1, reads GAGVSQSPSNKVTEKGKDVELRCDPISGHTALYWYRQSLGQGLEFLIYFQGNSAPDKSGLPSDRFSAERTGGSVSTLTIQRTQQEDSAVYLCASSPQGGWRGYNEQFFGPGTRLTVL.